These 29 T cell receptor beta chains originate from one sample sequenced in a study of Graves' ophthalmopathy and Graves' hyperthyroidism. The authors amplified TCR beta CDR3 regions, and they did so from RNA transcripts for repertoire sequencing. Second-round multiplex PCR followed a first-round RT-PCR using HTBI primers. TCRdb analysed the multiplex PCR reads with MiXCR anew, one entry per CDR3 protein. The sample has approximately 700,000 distinct CDR3 sequences; 35% to 50% are singletons. Material for sequencing was peripheral blood. The origin of the receptors is an adult man with Graves' ophthalmopathy.

This clonotype was found a few times. This chain links TRBV7-9 with TRBJ2-2, with unresolved D. This CDR3 has 11 residues. The germline V gene encodes CDR1 SEHNR and CDR2 FQNEAQ (reference sequence). Between the trimmed V and J ends, which lost 6 bases and 8 bases, there was a span of 7 bases. The CDR3 nucleotides are TGTGCCAGCAGGCCCACAGGGGAGCTGTTTTTT. Translating gives CASRPTGELFF.

The chain is built from TRBV25-1 and TRBJ1-4; a possible D gene is TRBD1 (5 bases). Germline assignment: CDR1 MGHDK and CDR2 SYGVNS. Trimming took off 6 bases at V and 8 bases at J, with 16 bases between the two ends. The CDR3 is 14 amino acids. The CDR3 sequence: CASSSGGQKEKLFF. The CDR3, as DNA: TGTGCCAGCAGCTCCGGGGGTCAGAAAGAAAAACTGTTTTTT.

This chain links TRBV7-9 with TRBJ2-7, with D possibly being TRBD2 (5 bases). The CDR3 length is 14 residues. Trimming removed 4 bases from V and 1 base from J, with 11 bases in between. Germline assignment: CDR1 SEHNR and CDR2 FQNEAQ (reference sequence). CDR3 residues: CASSSGLKSYEQYF. DNA of the CDR3: TGTGCCAGCAGCTCCGGACTTAAATCCTACGAGCAGTACTTC.

The genes are TRBV7-2 and TRBJ2-7, with D possibly being TRBD2 (6 bases). Trimming took 2 bases from V and 2 from J, leaving 10 bases between them. The CDR3 spans 14 residues. Germline CDR1 is SGHTA and CDR2 is FQGNSA. DNA for the CDR3: TGTGCCAGCAGCTTATCGCGGGACCCCTACGAGCAGTACTTC. It encodes CASSLSRDPYEQYF.

The chain couples TRBV5-6 to TRBJ2-7; tentatively, D is TRBD2 (6 bases). There are 13 residues in the CDR3. V lost 4 bases and J 0 bases, leaving 8 bases between the germline ends. CDR1 SGHDT and CDR2 YYEEEE come from the germline V gene. Here the CDR3 DNA reads TGTGCCAGCAGCCGGACTATCTCCTACGAGCAGTACTTC. Its translation: CASSRTISYEQYF.

This clonotype occurred once. The chain is built from TRBV25-1 and TRBJ2-2, with D possibly matching TRBD1 (6 bases). Per germline, CDR1 MGHDK and CDR2 SYGVNS. Trimming removed 8 bases from V and 5 bases from J, with 9 bases in between. This CDR3 is built from 12 residues. This CDR3 reads CASGRGTGELFF. In DNA, the CDR3 is TGTGCCAGCGGCAGGGGTACCGGGGAGCTGTTTTTT.

A remark on this clonotype: A clone one base away is much larger, so this may be a read error. The rearrangement links TRBV14 to TRBJ2-5, with 7 bases matching TRBD2. After removal of 4 bases from V and 10 bases from J, the junction contained 12 bases not matched to a gene. The CDR3 extends over 14 amino acids. CDR1 SGHDN and CDR2 FVKESK come from the germline V gene. This CDR3 reads CASSREGGRRGQYF. The CDR3 bases are TGTGCCAGCAGCCGAGAGGGAGGGAGGCGAGGCCAGTACTTC.

V gene TRBV14 combines with J gene TRBJ1-4, with TRBD1 matching over 9 bases. J gave up 17 bases and V 4 bases, and 11 bases lay outside the gene matches. The germline V gene has CDR1 SGHDN and CDR2 FVKESK. The CDR3 loop spans 13 amino acids. The CDR3 DNA follows: TGTGCCAGCAGCCGCCAAGTAGGGGACAGGGTTTTTTTT. This codes for CASSRQVGDRVFF.

Turning to this clonotype: A clone one base away is much larger, so this may be a read error. The V call is TRBV24-1, the J call TRBJ2-5, with TRBD1 identical over 10 bases. This CDR3 is 19 amino acids long. Germline V gene lookup returns CDR1 KGHDR and CDR2 SFDVKD. CDR3 sequence (DNA): TGTGCCACCAGTGCCTCCGGGGGACAGGGGAAATATCGGCAAGAGGCCCAGTACTTC. Translated: CATSASGGQGKYRQEAQYF.

This clonotype was counted ten times or more. V usage is TRBV2 and J usage is TRBJ1-4; weak D call: TRBD1 (6 bases). CDR1 is SNHLY and CDR2 is FYNNEI in the germline V gene. With 3 bases removed from V and 4 bases from J, the gap between germline ends came to 9 bases. This CDR3 region has 14 residues. CDR3 bases: TGTGCCAGCAGTGATGACAGGCTTAATGAAAAACTGTTTTTT. Translating gives CASSDDRLNEKLFF. Full variable domain (outside the CDR3, taken from reference TRBV2 and TRBJ1-4): EPEVTQTPSHQVTQMGQEVILRCVPISNHLYFYWYRQILGQKVEFLVSFYNNEISEKSEIFDDQFSVERPDGSNFTLKIRSTKLEDSAMYFCASSDDRLNEKLFFGSGTQLSVL.

To note about this clonotype: This may arise from a read error, as a much more abundant clone is one base away. The chain recombines TRBV25-1 with TRBJ2-2, with a weak D call TRBD2 (5 bases). The germline V gene encodes CDR1 MGHDK and CDR2 SYGVNS. CDR3 length: 12 amino acids. The CDR3 loop reads CASRPRLGELVF. The CDR3 nucleotides read TGTGCCAGCAGACCCCGTCTTGGGGAGCTGGTTTTT.

The chain couples TRBV10-3 to TRBJ2-3; TRBD2 is a possible D gene (5 bases). V was trimmed by 6 bases and J by 6 bases, leaving 13 bases between them. CDR1 ENHRY and CDR2 SYGVKD come from the germline V gene. This CDR3 is 13 amino acids long. CDR3 nucleotides: TGTGCCATCAGACTGATGGAGGCGGATACGCAGTATTTT. As protein: CAIRLMEADTQYF.

This clonotype has just a few counts. The CDR3 nucleotides read TGTGCCAGCAGCGCTCTGGGGGAAAAACTGTTTTTT. This encodes CASSALGEKLFF. The rearrangement links TRBV27 to TRBJ1-4; D is unclear. The CDR3 has 12 amino acids. Trimming cost V 6 bases and J 8 bases, with 10 bases left between them. The germline gives CDR1 MNHEY, CDR2 SMNVEV (reference sequence).

This clonotype was counted many times. V and J are TRBV19 and TRBJ2-5; TRBD2 agrees at 7 bases. Trimming cost V 2 bases and J 2 bases; bases outside gene matches: 8. The CDR3 spans 16 residues. CDR1 LNHDA and CDR2 SQIVND come from the germline V gene (reference sequence). The CDR3 reads CASSINERGRQETQYF. The CDR3 DNA reads TGTGCCAGTAGTATAAACGAGCGGGGCAGGCAAGAGACCCAGTACTTC.

This clonotype was seen ten or more times. The genes are TRBV10-3 and TRBJ1-5; D gene unclear. V lost 3 bases to trimming and J lost 0 bases, with 9 bases between them. Germline CDR1 reads ENHRY; CDR2 reads SYGVKD. The CDR3 totals 15 residues. The CDR3 is CAISDTDVSNQPQHF. The CDR3 bases are TGTGCCATCAGTGACACGGACGTTAGCAATCAGCCCCAGCATTTT.

The rearrangement uses TRBV2 and TRBJ1-2, with D possibly being TRBD1 (5 bases). The CDR3 covers 15 residues. Trimming removed 5 bases from V and 4 bases from J, with 17 bases in between. From germline, CDR1 is SNHLY and CDR2 FYNNEI. The CDR3 nucleotides are TGTGCCAGCAGTTACCCTAGGGACGGGATCTATGGCTACACCTTC. Its protein is CASSYPRDGIYGYTF.

Remarks on this clonotype: This CDR3 is missing its conserved last phenylalanine or tryptophan, likely due to a read error. No DNA is shown, since the ends of the CDR3 on it are uncertain; the CDR3 is the one TCRdb lists. This chain connects TRBV6-6 to TRBJ1-4; the table names TRBD1, a call not compared with the DNA. CDR1 and CDR2 (germline): MNHNY, SVGAGI (reference sequence). The CDR3 length equals 11 residues, ends included. The CDR3 is CASKRDRGSAY.

This clonotype was found many times. The V and J genes are TRBV7-2 and TRBJ2-2, with 8 bases lining up with TRBD1. The J segment lost 5 bases and the V segment lost 5 bases, leaving 7 bases of the junction unmatched. The CDR3 has 15 residues. Germline V gives CDR1 SGHTA, CDR2 FQGNSA. The DNA of the CDR3 is TGTGCCAGCAGCCCAGGGGACAGGAGGACCGGGGAGCTGTTTTTT. This gives the protein CASSPGDRRTGELFF.

This clonotype appeared many times. This sequence joins TRBV12-3 or TRBV12-4 and TRBJ2-7, with 12 bases matching TRBD2. The CDR3 runs to 14 residues. Losses at the gene ends were 4 bases for V and 3 bases for J; bases not matched to a gene: 1. This chain's CDR3 is CASSSTSGSYEQYF. The CDR3 bases are TGTGCCAGCAGTTCGACTAGCGGGAGCTACGAGCAGTACTTC.

This clonotype was picked up a small number of times. Sequence at one end of the junction differs from germline and may be a read error. The chain carries TRBV7-9 and TRBJ2-5, with D possibly being TRBD1 or TRBD2 (5 bases each). CDR3 length: 14 residues. Germline V gives CDR1 SEHNR, CDR2 FQNEAQ (reference sequence). This chain's CDR3 is CANSSGALKETQYF. The CDR3 bases are TGTGCCAACAGCTCCGGGGCCCTTAAAGAGACCCAGTACTTC.

This chain uses TRBV2 with TRBJ2-2; TRBD1 is a possible D gene (5 bases). The CDR3 sequence is 14 residues long. The ends were cut back, 6 bases at V and 2 bases at J, with 10 bases in the middle. Germline V lookup: CDR1 SNHLY, CDR2 FYNNEI. The CDR3 nucleotides are TGTGCCAGCAGATCGGACACCAACACCGGGGAGCTGTTTTTT. It specifies CASRSDTNTGELFF.

This clonotype has only a few counts. The CDR3 region is CASIGDRGIGETQYF. The CDR3 region has the DNA TGTGCCAGCATCGGGGACAGGGGGATTGGGGAGACCCAGTACTTC. The chain couples TRBV9 to TRBJ2-5, with 11 nucleotides matching TRBD1. The CDR3 covers 15 residues. The J segment lost 5 bases and the V segment lost 6 bases, leaving 9 bases of the junction unmatched. Germline V gives CDR1 SGDLS, CDR2 YYNGEE. The complete variable domain, with remaining parts taken from reference TRBV9 and TRBJ2-5, reads DSGVTQTPKHLITATGQRVTLRCSPRSGDLSVYWYQQSLDQGLQFLIQYYNGEERAKGNILERFSAQQFPDLHSELNLSSLELGDSALYFCASIGDRGIGETQYFGPGTRLLVL.

The V gene is TRBV10-3, the J gene TRBJ1-2, with 10 bases fitting TRBD1. The V segment lost 10 bases and the J segment 5 bases; nucleotides outside the gene matches: 7. The CDR3 has 13 residues. Per germline, CDR1 ENHRY and CDR2 SYGVKD. The CDR3 is CATTGQGIYGYTF. The CDR3 coding sequence is TGTGCCACCACGGGACAGGGGATTTATGGCTACACCTTC.

Note on this clonotype: A much larger clone lies a single base off, so this may be a read error. The chain joins TRBV2 to TRBJ2-7, with TRBD1 matching over 9 bases. The germline V gene encodes CDR1 SNHLY and CDR2 FYNNEI. CDR3 size: 15 residues. The chain's CDR3 is CASSLSGTGQDEQCF. In nucleotides, the CDR3 is TGTGCCAGCAGTTTATCAGGGACAGGGCAAGACGAGCAGTGCTTC.

The chain combines TRBV6-5 with TRBJ2-7, with D possibly TRBD1 on 5 matching bases. From germline, CDR1 is MNHEY and CDR2 SVGAGI. The CDR3 has 15 amino acids. Between the trimmed V and J ends, which lost 5 bases and 3 bases, there was a span of 17 bases. The DNA of the CDR3 is TGTGCCAGCAGTAACCTAGACAGTGGTGGCTACGAGCAGTACTTC. Protein sequence: CASSNLDSGGYEQYF.

This clonotype came up a few times. This sequence joins TRBV29-1 and TRBJ2-2; 11 bases map to TRBD1. Per germline, CDR1 SQVTM and CDR2 ANQGSEA. V dropped 7 bases and J dropped 7; count of bases not matched to a gene: 8. The CDR3 consists of 14 residues. The CDR3: CSGGGTGGSGELFF. CDR3 bases: TGCAGCGGGGGGGGGACAGGGGGAAGCGGGGAGCTGTTTTTT.

This clonotype was detected many times. The V gene is TRBV19, the J gene TRBJ1-1; possibly TRBD1 for D (5 bases). The length of the CDR3 is 13 residues. V was pared by 3 bases and J by 4 bases, with 9 bases between. CDR1 is LNHDA, CDR2 SQIVND, per germline (reference sequence). The CDR3 reads CASSMQGFTEAFF. In DNA, the CDR3 is TGTGCCAGTAGTATGCAGGGCTTCACTGAAGCTTTCTTT.

The table lists this clonotype with many counts. The chain has TRBV29-1 and TRBJ2-7; 12 positions match TRBD1. CDR3 length: 13 residues. Trimming took 7 bases from V and 0 from J; bases not matched to a gene: 1. CDR1 and CDR2 (germline): SQVTM, ANQGSEA. The CDR3 DNA sequence: TGCAGCGGGGGACAGGGGGCCTCCTACGAGCAGTACTTC. Encoded protein: CSGGQGASYEQYF.

CDR3 residues: CASGRTNEQYF. The CDR3 bases are TGTGCCAGCGGGAGAACGAACGAGCAGTACTTC. The chain has TRBV6-2 or TRBV6-3 and TRBJ2-7; the D gene is possibly TRBD2 (5 bases). Germline CDR1 MNHEY, CDR2 SVGEGT. CDR3 size: 11 residues. V was pared by 8 bases and J by 5 bases, with 10 bases between.